This T cell receptor (beta chain) appears in the sequencing data of a study of CD8+ T cells in alopecia areata. Study information: It was oral tofacitinib, at 5 to 10 mg twice daily, that treated patients received. Scoring of treated patients' severity used the percentage of affected scalp area.

TCR sequencing used cDNA made by reverse transcription of extracted RNA. The data were produced by immunoSEQ multiplex PCR, yet TCRdb's version contains in-frame clones alone and is incomplete. This sample yields roughly 280,000 clones, of which around 64% are seen a single time; 0.8% to 1% belongs to the top ten. Study-level points and caveats: Scalp specimens additionally yield sequences from normal skin's resident alphabeta T cells.

This clone was observed a few times. Its antigen is unidentified. The CDR3 is 14 amino acids. The ends were cut back, 5 bases at V and 2 bases at J, with 13 bases in the middle. Germline V gene sequence: CDR1 MNHEY, CDR2 SMNVEV (reference sequence). Treatment: oral pan-JAK inhibitor, 5-10 mg twice daily. It was from alopecia areata patients that lesional scalp punch biopsies and peripheral blood were collected. This sequence joins TRBV27 and TRBJ2-7, with D unresolved. Source: CD4+ T cells sorted from blood, taken at approximately week 51, from a patient treated with tofacitinib. This sequence originates from a human donor with alopecia areata. CDR3 sequence reads: CASSPRLGPYEQYF. CDR3 DNA sequence: TGTGCCAGCAGTCCCCGGCTAGGGCCCTACGAGCAGTACTTC.